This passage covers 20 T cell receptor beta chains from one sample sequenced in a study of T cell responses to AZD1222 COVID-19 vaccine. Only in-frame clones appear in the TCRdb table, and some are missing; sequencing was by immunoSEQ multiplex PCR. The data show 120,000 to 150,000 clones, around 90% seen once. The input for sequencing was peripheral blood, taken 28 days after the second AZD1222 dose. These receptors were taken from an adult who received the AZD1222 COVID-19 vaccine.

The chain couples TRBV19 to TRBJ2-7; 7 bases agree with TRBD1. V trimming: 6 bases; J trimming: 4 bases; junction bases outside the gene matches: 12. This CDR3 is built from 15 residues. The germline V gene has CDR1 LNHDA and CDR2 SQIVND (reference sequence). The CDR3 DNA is TGTGCCAGTAGCCAGCGACAGGGAAATTTTTACGAGCAGTACTTC. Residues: CASSQRQGNFYEQYF.

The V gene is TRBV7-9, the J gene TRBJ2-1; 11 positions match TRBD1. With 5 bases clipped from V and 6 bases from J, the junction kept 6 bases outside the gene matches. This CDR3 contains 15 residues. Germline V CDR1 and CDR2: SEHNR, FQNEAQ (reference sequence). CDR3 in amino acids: CASSHGQGAGNEQFF. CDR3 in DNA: TGTGCCAGCAGCCACGGACAGGGGGCAGGCAATGAGCAGTTCTTC. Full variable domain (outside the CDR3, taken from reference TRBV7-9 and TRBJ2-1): DTGVSQNPRHKITKRGQNVTFRCDPISEHNRLYWYRQTLGQGPEFLTYFQNEAQLEKSRLLSDRFSAERPKGSFSTLEIQRTEQGDSAMYLCASSHGQGAGNEQFFGPGTRLTVL.

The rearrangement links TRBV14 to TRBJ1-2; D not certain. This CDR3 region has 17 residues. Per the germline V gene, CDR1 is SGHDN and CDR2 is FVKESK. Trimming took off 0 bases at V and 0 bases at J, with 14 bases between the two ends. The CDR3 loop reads CASSQDAGSIANYGYTF. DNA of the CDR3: TGTGCCAGCAGCCAAGATGCCGGGAGTATAGCTAACTATGGCTACACCTTC.

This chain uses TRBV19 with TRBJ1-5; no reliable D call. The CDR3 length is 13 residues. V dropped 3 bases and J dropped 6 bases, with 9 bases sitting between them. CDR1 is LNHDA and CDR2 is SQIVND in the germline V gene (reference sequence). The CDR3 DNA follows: TGTGCCAGTAGTATGGGCTTGGTTCAGCCCCAGCATTTT. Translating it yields CASSMGLVQPQHF. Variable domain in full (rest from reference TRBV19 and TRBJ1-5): DGGITQSPKYLFRKEGQNVTLSCEQNLNHDAMYWYRQDPGQGLRLIYYSQIVNDFQKGDIAEGYSVSREKKESFPLTVTSAQKNPTAFYLCASSMGLVQPQHFGDGTRLSIL.

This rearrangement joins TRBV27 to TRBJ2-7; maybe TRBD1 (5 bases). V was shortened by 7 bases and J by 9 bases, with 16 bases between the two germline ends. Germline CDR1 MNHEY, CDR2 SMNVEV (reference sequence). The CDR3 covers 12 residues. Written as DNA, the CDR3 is TGTGCCAGCAAAGACAGTCTACGCGGGCAGTACTTC. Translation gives CASKDSLRGQYF.

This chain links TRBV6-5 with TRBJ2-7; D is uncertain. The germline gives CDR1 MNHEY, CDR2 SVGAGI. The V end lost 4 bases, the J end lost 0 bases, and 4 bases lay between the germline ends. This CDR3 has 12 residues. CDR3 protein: CASSSPSYEQYF. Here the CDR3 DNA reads TGTGCCAGCAGTTCCCCCTCCTACGAGCAGTACTTC.

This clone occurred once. This CDR3 reads CASSSTFRTGPQETQYF. The DNA for the CDR3 is TGTGCCAGCAGCTCCACTTTTCGGACAGGGCCCCAAGAGACCCAGTACTTC. This rearrangement joins TRBV7-2 to TRBJ2-5, with 8 nucleotides matching TRBD1. The J segment lost 1 base and the V segment lost 4 bases, leaving 11 bases of the junction unmatched. CDR1 is SGHTA, CDR2 FQGNSA, per germline. The CDR3 consists of 17 residues.

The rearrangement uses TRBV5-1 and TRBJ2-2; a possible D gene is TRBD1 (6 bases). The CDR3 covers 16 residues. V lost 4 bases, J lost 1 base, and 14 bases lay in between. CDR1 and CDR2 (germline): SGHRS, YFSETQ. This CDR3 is CASSRNRDRNTGELFF. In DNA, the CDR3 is TGCGCCAGCAGCCGGAACAGGGATCGGAACACCGGGGAGCTGTTTTTT.

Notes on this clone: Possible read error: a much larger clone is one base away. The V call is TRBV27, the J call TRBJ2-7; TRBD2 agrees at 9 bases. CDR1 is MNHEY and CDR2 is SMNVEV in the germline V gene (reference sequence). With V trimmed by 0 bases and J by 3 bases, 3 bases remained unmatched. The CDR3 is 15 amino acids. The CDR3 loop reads CASSLSTSGFYEQYF. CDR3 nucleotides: TGTGCCAGCAGTTTATCGACTAGCGGATTCTACGAGCAGTACTTC.

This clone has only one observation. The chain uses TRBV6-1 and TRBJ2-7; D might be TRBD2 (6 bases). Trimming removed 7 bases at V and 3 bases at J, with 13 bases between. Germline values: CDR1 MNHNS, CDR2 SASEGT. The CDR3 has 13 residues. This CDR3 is CASKTGTHYEQYF. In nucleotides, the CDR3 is TGTGCCAGCAAAACCGGGACTCACTACGAGCAGTACTTC.

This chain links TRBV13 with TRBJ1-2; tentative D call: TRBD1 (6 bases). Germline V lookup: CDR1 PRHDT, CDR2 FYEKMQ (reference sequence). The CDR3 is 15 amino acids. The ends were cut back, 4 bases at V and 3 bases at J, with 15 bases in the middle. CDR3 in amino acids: CASSSGQSEDYGYTF. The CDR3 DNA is TGTGCCAGCAGCTCCGGACAGTCGGAAGACTATGGCTACACCTTC.

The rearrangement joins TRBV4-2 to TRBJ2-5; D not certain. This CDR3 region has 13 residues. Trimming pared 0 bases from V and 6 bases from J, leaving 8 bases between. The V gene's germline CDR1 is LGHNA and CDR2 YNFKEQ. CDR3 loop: CASSQDLRKTQYF. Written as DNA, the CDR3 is TGTGCCAGCAGCCAAGACCTAAGAAAGACCCAGTACTTC.

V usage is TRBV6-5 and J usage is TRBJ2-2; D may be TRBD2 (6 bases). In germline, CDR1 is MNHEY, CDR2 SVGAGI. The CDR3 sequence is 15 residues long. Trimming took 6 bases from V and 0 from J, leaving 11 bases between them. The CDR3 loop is CASSSGLSNTGELFF. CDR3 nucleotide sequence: TGTGCCAGCAGCTCGGGACTCTCGAACACCGGGGAGCTGTTTTTT.

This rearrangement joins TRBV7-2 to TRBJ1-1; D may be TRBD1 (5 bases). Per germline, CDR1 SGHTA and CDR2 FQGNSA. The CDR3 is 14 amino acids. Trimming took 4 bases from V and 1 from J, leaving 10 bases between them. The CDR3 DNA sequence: TGTGCCAGCAGCTCCGCCGGGACGAACACTGAAGCTTTCTTT. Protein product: CASSSAGTNTEAFF.

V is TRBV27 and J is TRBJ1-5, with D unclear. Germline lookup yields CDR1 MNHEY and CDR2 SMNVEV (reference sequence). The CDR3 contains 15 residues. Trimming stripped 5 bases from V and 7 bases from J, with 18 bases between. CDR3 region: CASSDNPPRAQPQHF. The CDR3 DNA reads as TGTGCCAGCAGTGACAACCCCCCGCGGGCACAGCCCCAGCATTTT.

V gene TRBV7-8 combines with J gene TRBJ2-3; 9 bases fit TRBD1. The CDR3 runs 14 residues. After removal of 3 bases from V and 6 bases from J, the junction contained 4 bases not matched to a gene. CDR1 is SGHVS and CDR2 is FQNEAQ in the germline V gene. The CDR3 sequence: CASSFAGQGDTQYF. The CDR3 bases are TGTGCCAGCAGCTTCGCGGGACAGGGCGATACGCAGTATTTT.

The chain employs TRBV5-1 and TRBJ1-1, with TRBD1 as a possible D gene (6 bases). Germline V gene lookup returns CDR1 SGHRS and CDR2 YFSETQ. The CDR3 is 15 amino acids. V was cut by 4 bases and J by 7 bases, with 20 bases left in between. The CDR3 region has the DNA TGCGCCAGCAGCCCCCTTTCGGGGGGGCTGGGTGAAGCTTTCTTT. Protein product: CASSPLSGGLGEAFF.

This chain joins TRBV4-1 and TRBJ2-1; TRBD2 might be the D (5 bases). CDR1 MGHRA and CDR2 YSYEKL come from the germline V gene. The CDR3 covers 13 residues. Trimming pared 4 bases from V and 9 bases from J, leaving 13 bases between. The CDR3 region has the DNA TGCGCCAGCAGCCTCCCGGGATATTCTGAGCAGTTCTTC. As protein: CASSLPGYSEQFF.

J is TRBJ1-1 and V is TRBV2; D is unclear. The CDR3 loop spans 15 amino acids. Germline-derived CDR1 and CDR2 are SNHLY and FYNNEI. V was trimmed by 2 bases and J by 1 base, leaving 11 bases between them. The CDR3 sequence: CASSESTLGNTEAFF. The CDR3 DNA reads TGTGCCAGCAGTGAATCGACCCTGGGGAACACTGAAGCTTTCTTT.

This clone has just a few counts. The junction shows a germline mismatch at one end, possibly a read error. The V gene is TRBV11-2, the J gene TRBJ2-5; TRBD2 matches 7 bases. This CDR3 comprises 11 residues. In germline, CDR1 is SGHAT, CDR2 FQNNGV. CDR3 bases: TGTGCCAGCAGCTTACTTGGGACTAAAGACTTC. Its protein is CASSLLGTKDF.